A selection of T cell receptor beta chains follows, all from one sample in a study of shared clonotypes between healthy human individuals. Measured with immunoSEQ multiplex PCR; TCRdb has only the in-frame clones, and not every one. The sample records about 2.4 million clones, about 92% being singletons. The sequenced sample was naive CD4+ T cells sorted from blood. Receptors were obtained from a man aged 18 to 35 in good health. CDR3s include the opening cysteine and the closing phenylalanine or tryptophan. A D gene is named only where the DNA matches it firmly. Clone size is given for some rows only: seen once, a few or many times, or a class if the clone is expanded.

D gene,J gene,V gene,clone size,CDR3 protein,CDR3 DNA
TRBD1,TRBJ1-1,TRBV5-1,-,CASSLGDRGHTEAFF,TGCGCCAGCAGCTTGGGGGACAGGGGCCACACTGAAGCTTTCTTT
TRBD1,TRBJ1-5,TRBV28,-,CASSPLGTGAFGEPQHF,TGTGCCAGCAGTCCTCTAGGGACAGGGGCGTTCGGGGAGCCCCAGCATTTT
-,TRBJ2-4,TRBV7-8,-,CASSSQSVFAQAKNIQYF,TGTGCCAGCAGCTCCCAGTCCGTTTTTGCCCAGGCCAAAAACATTCAGTACTTC
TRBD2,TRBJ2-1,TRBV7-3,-,CASSSLAGPNNEQFF,TGTGCCAGCAGCTCACTAGCGGGCCCTAACAATGAGCAGTTCTTC
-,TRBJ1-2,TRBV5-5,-,CASSLMEGIDYGYTF,TGTGCCAGCAGCTTGATGGAGGGCATAGACTATGGCTACACCTTC
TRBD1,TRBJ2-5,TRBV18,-,CASSPRGTGTQETQYF,TGTGCCAGCTCACCACGGGGGACAGGGACTCAAGAGACCCAGTACTTC
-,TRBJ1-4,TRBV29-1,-,CSVEGSGNEKLFF,TGCAGCGTTGAAGGGTCCGGGAACGAAAAACTGTTTTTT
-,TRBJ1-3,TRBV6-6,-,CASSDRGVAGNTIYF,TGTGCCAGCAGCGATCGGGGAGTTGCTGGAAACACCATATATTTT
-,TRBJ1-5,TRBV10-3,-,CAISDNQNQPQHF,TGTGCCATCAGTGACAACCAGAATCAGCCCCAGCATTTT
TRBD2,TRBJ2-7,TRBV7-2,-,CASSWSGGPSYEQYF,TGTGCCAGCAGCTGGAGCGGGGGGCCTTCCTACGAGCAGTACTTC
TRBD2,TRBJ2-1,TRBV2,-,CASSGPGFTYSYNEQFF,TGTGCCAGTAGCGGGCCCGGGTTTACTTACTCCTACAATGAGCAGTTCTTC
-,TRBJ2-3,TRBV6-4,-,CASSRRVSDTQYF,TGTGCCAGCAGTAGAAGGGTTTCAGATACGCAGTATTTT
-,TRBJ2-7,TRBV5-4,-,CASSSRESSYEQYF,TGTGCCAGCAGCTCCCGGGAAAGCTCCTACGAGCAGTACTTC
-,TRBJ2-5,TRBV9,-,CASSGQGGETQYF,TGTGCCAGCAGCGGACAGGGAGGCGAGACCCAGTACTTC
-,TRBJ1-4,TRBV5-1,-,CASSRTHTNEKLFF,TGCGCCAGCAGTCGGACACATACTAATGAAAAACTGTTTTTT
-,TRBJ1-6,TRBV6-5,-,CATSRGSRDSPLHF,TGTGCCACCAGTAGGGGAAGTCGGGATTCACCCCTCCACTTT
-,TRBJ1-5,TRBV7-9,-,CASSSEVQPQHF,TGTGCCAGCAGCTCCGAAGTTCAGCCCCAGCATTTT
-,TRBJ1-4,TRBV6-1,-,CASIQTATNEKLFF,TGTGCCAGCATTCAAACAGCAACTAATGAAAAACTGTTTTTT
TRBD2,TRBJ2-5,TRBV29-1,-,CSVLRFGTSGDQETQYF,TGCAGCGTCCTCCGGTTTGGGACTAGCGGGGATCAAGAGACCCAGTACTTC
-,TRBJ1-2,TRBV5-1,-,CASSPTGLYGYTF,TGCGCCAGCAGCCCGACGGGACTCTATGGCTACACCTTC
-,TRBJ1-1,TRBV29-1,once,CSVEAPFRNTEAFF,TGCAGCGTTGAGGCCCCCTTTAGGAACACTGAAGCTTTCTTT
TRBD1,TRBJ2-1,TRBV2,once,CASRDRVLGNEQFF,TGTGCCAGCAGGGACAGGGTATTAGGGAATGAGCAGTTCTTC
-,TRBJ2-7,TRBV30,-,CASTAGLRGYEQYF,TGTGCCTCCACTGCGGGGTTGCGGGGTTACGAGCAGTACTTC
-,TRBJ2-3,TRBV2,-,CATKKETDTQYF,TGTGCCACCAAGAAAGAAACAGATACGCAGTATTTT
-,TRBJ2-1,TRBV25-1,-,CASSESQGQFF,TGTGCCAGCAGTGAATCGCAGGGGCAGTTCTTC
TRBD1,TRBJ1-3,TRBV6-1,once,CASSVGQGFAGNTIYF,TGTGCCAGCAGTGTGGGACAGGGCTTCGCTGGAAACACCATATATTTT
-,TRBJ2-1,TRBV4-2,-,CASSQSSSYNEQFF,TGTGCCAGCAGCCAGTCTAGCAGCTACAATGAGCAGTTCTTC
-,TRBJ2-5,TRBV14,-,CASSQRGLGETQYF,TGTGCCAGCAGCCAAAGAGGTCTTGGTGAGACCCAGTACTTC
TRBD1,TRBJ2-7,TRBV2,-,CASSAGQGYGIISEQYF,TGTGCCAGCAGTGCCGGACAGGGTTACGGAATCATCTCCGAGCAGTACTTC
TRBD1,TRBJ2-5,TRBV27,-,CAIPGGQGTETQYF,TGTGCCATCCCTGGGGGACAGGGGACAGAGACCCAGTACTTC
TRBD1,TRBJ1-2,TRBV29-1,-,CSVEPTEGAYGYTF,TGCAGCGTTGAACCGACGGAGGGGGCCTATGGCTACACCTTC
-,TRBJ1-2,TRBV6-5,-,CASRRQTGGYTF,TGTGCCAGCAGGAGACAGACGGGTGGCTACACCTTC
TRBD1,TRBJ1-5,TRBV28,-,CASSASDRGQGNQPQHF,TGTGCCAGCAGTGCCTCGGACAGGGGGCAGGGCAATCAGCCCCAGCATTTT
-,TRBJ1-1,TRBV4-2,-,CASSQDWENTEAFF,TGTGCCAGCAGCCAAGATTGGGAGAACACTGAAGCTTTCTTT
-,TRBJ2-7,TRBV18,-,CASSPPGRVWEQYF,TGTGCCAGCTCACCACCGGGTCGAGTGTGGGAGCAGTACTTC
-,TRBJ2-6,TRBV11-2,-,CASSLRGSGANVLTF,TGTGCCAGCAGCTTAAGGGGTTCTGGGGCCAACGTCCTGACTTTC
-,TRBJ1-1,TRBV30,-,CAWSSGTEAFF,TGTGCCTGGAGTTCGGGCACTGAAGCTTTCTTT
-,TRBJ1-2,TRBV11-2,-,CASSLESGSGYGYTF,TGTGCCAGCAGCTTAGAATCAGGGTCTGGCTATGGCTACACCTTC
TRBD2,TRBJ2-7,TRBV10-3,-,CAISEQPSGDITYEQYF,TGTGCCATCAGTGAGCAGCCTAGCGGGGATATAACCTACGAGCAGTACTTC
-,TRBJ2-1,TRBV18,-,CASSPTTINYNEQFF,TGTGCCAGCTCACCCACAACGATAAACTACAATGAGCAGTTCTTC
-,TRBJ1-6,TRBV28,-,CASTSDRLSPLHF,TGTGCCAGCACCTCGGACAGACTTTCACCCCTCCACTTT
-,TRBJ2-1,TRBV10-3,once,CAISGSSGGYNEQFF,TGTGCCATCAGTGGGTCCAGCGGAGGGTACAATGAGCAGTTCTTC
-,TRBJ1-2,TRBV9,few,CASSGPGGRGYTF,TGTGCCAGCAGCGGACCCGGGGGACGAGGCTACACCTTC
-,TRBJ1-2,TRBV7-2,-,CASSPDRRGNGYTF,TGTGCCAGCAGTCCTGACAGAAGGGGAAATGGCTACACCTTC
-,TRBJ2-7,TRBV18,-,CASSPGRQAYEQYF,TGTGCCAGCTCACCGGGGCGACAAGCTTACGAGCAGTACTTC
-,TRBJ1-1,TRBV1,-,CTSSQDGGRGTEAFF,TGCACCAGCAGCCAAGATGGGGGACGGGGCACTGAAGCTTTCTTT
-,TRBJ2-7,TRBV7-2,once,CASSLGRGITYEQYF,TGTGCCAGCAGCTTAGGAAGGGGCATAACCTACGAGCAGTACTTC
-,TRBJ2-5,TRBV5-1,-,CASSLSGPETQYF,TGCGCCAGCAGCTTGTCAGGGCCAGAGACCCAGTACTTC
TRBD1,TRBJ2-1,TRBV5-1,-,CASSPRDRYNEQFF,TGCGCCAGCAGCCCCCGGGACAGATACAATGAGCAGTTCTTC
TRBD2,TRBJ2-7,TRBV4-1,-,CASSQAGTSGKSSYEQYF,TGCGCCAGCAGCCAGGCCGGGACTAGCGGGAAGAGCTCCTACGAGCAGTACTTC
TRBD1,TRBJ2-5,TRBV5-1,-,CASSQGTAQETQYF,TGCGCCAGCAGCCAAGGGACAGCTCAAGAGACCCAGTACTTC
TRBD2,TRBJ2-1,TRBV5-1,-,CASRLVLSGSSYNEQFF,TGCGCCAGCAGGTTGGTGCTTAGCGGGAGCTCCTACAATGAGCAGTTCTTC
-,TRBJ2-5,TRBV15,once,CATSRDLQETQYF,TGTGCCACCAGCAGAGATTTGCAAGAGACCCAGTACTTC